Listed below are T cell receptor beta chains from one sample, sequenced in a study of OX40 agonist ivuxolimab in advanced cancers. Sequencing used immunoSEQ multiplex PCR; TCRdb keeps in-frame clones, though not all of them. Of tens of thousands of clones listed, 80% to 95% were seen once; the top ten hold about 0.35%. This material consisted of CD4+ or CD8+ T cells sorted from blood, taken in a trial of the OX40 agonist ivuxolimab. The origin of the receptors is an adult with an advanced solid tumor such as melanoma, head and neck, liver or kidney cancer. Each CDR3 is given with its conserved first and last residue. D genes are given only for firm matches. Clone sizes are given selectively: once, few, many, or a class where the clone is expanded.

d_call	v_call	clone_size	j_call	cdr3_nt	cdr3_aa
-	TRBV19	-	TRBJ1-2	TGTGCCAGTAGTATCCGACAAAACTATGGCTACACCTTC	CASSIRQNYGYTF
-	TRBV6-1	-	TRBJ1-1	TGTGCCAGCACCGAAAAAGGGATGAACACTGAAGCTTTCTTT	CASTEKGMNTEAFF
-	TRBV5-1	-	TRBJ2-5	TGCGCCAGCATCAAAGGATCGAACAGGGTTGCGGGAGAGACCCAGTACTTC	CASIKGSNRVAGETQYF
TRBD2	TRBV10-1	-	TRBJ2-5	TGCGCCAGCAGTGAATATAGCGGGGGGGATCAAGAGACCCAGTACTTC	CASSEYSGGDQETQYF
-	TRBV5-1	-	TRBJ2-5	TGCGCCAGCAGCTGGGGGGGGGCGACCCCAGAGACCCAGTACTTC	CASSWGGATPETQYF
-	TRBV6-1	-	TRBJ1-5	TGTGCCAGCAGTGTGGCACCTAGGGATCAGCCCCAGCATTTT	CASSVAPRDQPQHF
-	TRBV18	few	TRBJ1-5	TGTGCCAGCTCACCAGGCAGGGGTAATCAGCCCCAGCATTTT	CASSPGRGNQPQHF
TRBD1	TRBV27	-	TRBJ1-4	TGTGCCAGCAGTGTACGCCACAGGGGTCGGGTTGAAAAACTGTTTTTT	CASSVRHRGRVEKLFF
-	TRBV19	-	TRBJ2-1	TGTGCCAGTAGTATACAGGGGAACTCCTACAATGAGCAGTTCTTC	CASSIQGNSYNEQFF
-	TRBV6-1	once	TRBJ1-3	TGTGCCAGCAGGGAACAGATCTCTGGAAACACCATATATTTT	CASREQISGNTIYF
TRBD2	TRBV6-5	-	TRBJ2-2	TGTGCCAGCCGCCAGCGGGGGGATTCCGGGGAGCTGTTTTTT	CASRQRGDSGELFF
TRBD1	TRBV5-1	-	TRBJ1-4	TGCGCCAGCAGCACGGGACAGATCCAAACTAATGAAAAACTGTTTTTT	CASSTGQIQTNEKLFF
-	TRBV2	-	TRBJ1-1	TGTGCCAGCGGCTATTCGTCCGAAGCTTTCTTT	CASGYSSEAFF
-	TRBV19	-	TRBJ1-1	TGTGCCAGTAGGTGGACGGGTGAAGCTTTCTTT	CASRWTGEAFF
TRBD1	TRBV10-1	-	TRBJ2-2	TGCGCCAGCAGTGGATACAGGGGTAACACCGGGGAGCTGTTTTTT	CASSGYRGNTGELFF
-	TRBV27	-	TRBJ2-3	TGTGCCAGCAGGACCACAGATACGCAGTATTTT	CASRTTDTQYF
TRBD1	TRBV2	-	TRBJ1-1	TGTGCCAGCAGTGGACAGGGGGCGAGTTACACTGAAGCTTTCTTT	CASSGQGASYTEAFF
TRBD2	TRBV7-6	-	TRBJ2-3	TGTGCCAGCAGCCGAGCGGGGACTAGCGGGTCTGCAGATACGCAGTATTTT	CASSRAGTSGSADTQYF
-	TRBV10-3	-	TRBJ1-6	TGTGCCATCAGTGATGGTAATTCACCCCTCCACTTT	CAISDGNSPLHF
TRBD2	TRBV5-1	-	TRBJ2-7	TGCGCCAGCAGCTGGGGGCTAGCGGGTTACTCCTACGAGCAGTACTTC	CASSWGLAGYSYEQYF
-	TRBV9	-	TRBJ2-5	TGTGCCAGCAGCGGCCGATCCGAGGGGGAGACCCAGTACTTC	CASSGRSEGETQYF
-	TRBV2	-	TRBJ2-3	TGTGCCAGCAGCGGTCAGGGCATGAGCACAGATACGCAGTATTTT	CASSGQGMSTDTQYF